Below are 3 T cell receptor beta chains sequenced from a single sample in a study of T cells of healthy individuals. TCRdb independently ran MiXCR on the 5' RACE reads; one entry per CDR3 protein. The sample includes 60,000 to 80,000 distinct CDR3 sequences, roughly 15% of them seen just once. These receptors all come from a human donor in good health.

This clonotype occurred many times. The chain links TRBV10-3 to TRBJ2-1; the match to TRBD1 covers 9 bases. Germline V gene data show CDR1 as ENHRY and CDR2 as SYGVKD. The CDR3 loop spans 13 amino acids. V was pared by 7 bases and J by 5 bases, with 3 bases of the junction left unmatched. The CDR3 bases are TGTGCCATCACGACAGGGGGTAACAATGAGCAGTTCTTC. Protein product: CAITTGGNNEQFF.

V and J are TRBV6-6 and TRBJ1-1, with D tentatively TRBD1 (5 bases). The length of the CDR3 is 16 residues. Looked up from germline, CDR1 is MNHNY and CDR2 is SVGAGI (reference sequence). Trimming pared 5 bases from V and 4 bases from J, leaving 20 bases between. In DNA form, the CDR3 reads TGTGCCAGCAGTAGACTGCAACGGGTGGGGGGCACTGAAGCTTTCTTT. Residues: CASSRLQRVGGTEAFF.

The rearrangement links TRBV18 to TRBJ2-7; D perhaps matches TRBD2 (5 bases). V was trimmed by 3 bases and J by 6 bases, leaving 15 bases between them. CDR1 KGHSH and CDR2 LQKENI come from the germline V gene. The CDR3 extends over 14 amino acids. CDR3 DNA sequence: TGTGCCAGCTCACCCCCCTTCGGAGCGGTCGAGCAGTACTTC. This sequence encodes CASSPPFGAVEQYF.